This TCR beta chain came from a study of blood T cell repertoires in COVID-19. Study-wide background: Acute-phase and convalescent COVID-19 samples originated in the United States, Italy and Spain. In each case, the material was cDNA or gDNA derived from T cells, B-cell-depleted T cells, or PBMCs.

Sequencing used immunoSEQ multiplex PCR; TCRdb keeps in-frame clones, though not all of them. Altogether fewer than 200,000 clones are present, 80% to 95% being singletons, with the ten largest covering 0.5% to 0.6%. From germline, CDR1 is MDHEN and CDR2 SYDVKM. J lost 5 bases, V lost 6 bases, and 4 bases had no gene match. The CDR3 totals 14 residues. The TCR originated in a man in his forties or fifties with acute or convalescent COVID-19. Sequencing was carried out using peripheral blood. V gene TRBV28 combines with J gene TRBJ2-2; 9 nucleotides match TRBD1. In DNA form, the CDR3 reads TGTGCCAGCAGCCTACAGGGGGCGACCGGGGAGCTGTTTTTT. It specifies CASSLQGATGELFF. Drawing the rest from reference TRBV28 and TRBJ2-2, the complete variable domain is DVKVTQSSRYLVKRTGEKVFLECVQDMDHENMFWYRQDPGLGLRLIYFSYDVKMKEKGDIPEGYSVSREKKERFSLILESASTNQTSMYLCASSLQGATGELFFGEGSRLTVL.